The next 15 T cell receptor beta chains were all read from a single sample in a study of blood T cell repertoires in COVID-19. Data came from immunoSEQ multiplex PCR; TCRdb stores just in-frame clones and leaves some out. The sample holds some 62,000 clones, roughly 78% seen once. Input material: peripheral blood. The receptors derive from a man in his 60s with COVID-19, enrolled during active disease.

The CDR3 coding sequence is TGTGCCGCCGTGGCCTCCCCAGGGTCAGTATACGAGCAGTACTTC. Translating gives CAAVASPGSVYEQYF. This rearrangement joins TRBV6-5 to TRBJ2-7, with D perhaps TRBD1 (5 bases). The CDR3 is 15 amino acids. Germline V gene lookup returns CDR1 MNHEY and CDR2 SVGAGI. Trimming left V 11 bases short and J 4 bases short, with 24 bases between.

Only a few counts were recorded for this clone. The chain combines TRBV27 with TRBJ1-4; a possible D gene is TRBD1 (6 bases). Trimming left V 6 bases short and J 4 bases short, with 12 bases between. CDR1 and CDR2 (germline): MNHEY, SMNVEV (reference sequence). This CDR3 region has 14 residues. The CDR3 nucleotides are TGTGCCAGCAGGAGGACAGTCAATAATGAAAAACTGTTTTTT. Translated, it gives CASRRTVNNEKLFF.

This chain's CDR3 is CSASRSGRGYEQYF. The CDR3 DNA is TGCAGTGCTAGTAGGTCGGGCAGGGGCTACGAGCAGTACTTC. The chain recombines TRBV20-1 with TRBJ2-7; D is possibly TRBD1 (6 bases). This CDR3 is 14 amino acids long. The germline gives CDR1 DFQATT, CDR2 SNEGSKA (reference sequence). With 3 bases removed from V and 3 bases from J, the gap between germline ends came to 15 bases.

J is TRBJ2-1 and V is TRBV9, with 9 bases fitting TRBD2. CDR1 SGDLS and CDR2 YYNGEE come from the germline V gene. The CDR3 contains 17 residues. V trimming: 3 bases; J trimming: 7 bases; junction bases outside the gene matches: 14. DNA for the CDR3: TGTGCCAGCAGCGACAACGTTTTAGCGGGAGCGATGAATGAGCAGTTCTTC. Protein: CASSDNVLAGAMNEQFF.

The chain combines TRBV5-4 with TRBJ2-7, with a possible D match to TRBD2 (5 bases). Germline CDR1 is SGHNT and CDR2 is YYREEE (reference sequence). The CDR3 has 15 amino acids. The V and J ends lost 3 bases and 0 bases respectively, with 13 bases between them. This chain's CDR3 is CASSSGGLISYEQYF. CDR3 nucleotide sequence: TGTGCCAGCAGCTCTGGCGGACTCATCTCCTACGAGCAGTACTTC.

This rearrangement joins TRBV5-6 to TRBJ2-2, with D possibly matching TRBD2 (6 bases). Trimming shortened V by 4 bases and J by 6 bases, and 13 bases separated the two germline ends. The CDR3 is made up of 14 amino acids. Per germline, CDR1 SGHDT and CDR2 YYEEEE. As DNA, the CDR3 is TGTGCCAGCAGCCCGGACTATTTCCCCGGGGAGCTGTTTTTT. Protein product: CASSPDYFPGELFF.

The chain uses TRBV9 and TRBJ2-1, with a weak D call TRBD1 (6 bases). CDR1 is SGDLS, CDR2 YYNGEE, per germline. The ends were cut back, 4 bases at V and 9 bases at J, with 11 bases in the middle. This CDR3 spans 12 amino acids. Here the CDR3 reads CASSSQGTEQFF. CDR3 nucleotides: TGTGCCAGCAGCTCCCAGGGGACTGAGCAGTTCTTC.

The chain couples TRBV28 to TRBJ1-4, with D uncertain. The V end was cut by 3 bases, the J end by 11 bases, with 10 bases between. The CDR3 sequence is 12 residues long. Per germline, CDR1 MDHEN and CDR2 SYDVKM. CDR3 protein: CASSFPGGKLFF. CDR3 in DNA: TGTGCCAGCAGTTTCCCAGGAGGGAAACTGTTTTTT.

V and J are TRBV5-4 and TRBJ1-3; D is perhaps TRBD1 (6 bases). The CDR3 spans 15 residues. CDR1 SGHNT and CDR2 YYREEE come from the germline V gene (reference sequence). The germline V and J ends were trimmed by 4 bases and 0 bases, with 11 bases remaining between them. CDR3 nucleotides: TGTGCCAGCAGCACTGGGGGGGCCTCTGGAAACACCATATATTTT. This translates into CASSTGGASGNTIYF.

This chain connects TRBV29-1 to TRBJ2-1; weak D call: TRBD1 (6 bases). The V end was cut by 2 bases, the J end by 3 bases, with 11 bases between. Looked up from germline, CDR1 is SQVTM and CDR2 is ANQGSEA. The CDR3 extends over 14 amino acids. The CDR3: CSVESGQIYNEQFF. In DNA, the CDR3 is TGCAGCGTTGAATCGGGACAAATCTACAATGAGCAGTTCTTC.

There are a few counts of this clone. This chain links TRBV12-3 or TRBV12-4 with TRBJ2-1; 7 bases match TRBD1. This CDR3 comprises 13 residues. J lost 4 bases, V lost 7 bases, and 4 bases had no gene match. The CDR3 protein is CASNRDSYNEQFF. In nucleotides, the CDR3 is TGTGCCAGCAACCGGGACAGTTACAATGAGCAGTTCTTC.

The rearrangement uses TRBV6-1 and TRBJ1-2; D is undetermined. The CDR3 covers 13 residues. Trimming took off 0 bases at V and 8 bases at J, with 10 bases between the two ends. CDR1 and CDR2 (germline): MNHNS, SASEGT. CDR3 coding DNA: TGTGCCAGCAGTGAAGCGCGGGTATCCGGCTACACCTTC. Translating gives CASSEARVSGYTF.

This chain joins TRBV28 and TRBJ2-5; possible D gene TRBD1, 5 bases. The CDR3 spans 13 residues. From germline, CDR1 is MDHEN and CDR2 SYDVKM. The germline V and J ends were trimmed by 8 bases and 0 bases, with 10 bases remaining between them. The CDR3 DNA follows: TGTGCCAGCCAAAAGGGGTACCAAGAGACCCAGTACTTC. This translates into CASQKGYQETQYF.

The chain recombines TRBV21-1 with TRBJ2-3; the D call TRBD2 from the table was never checked on the DNA. TRBV21-1 is flagged as a pseudogene. This CDR3 spans 20 amino acids. CDR3 residues: CASSISGTGPAGGPGDTQYF. The CDR3 DNA reads as TGTGCCAGCAGCATCTCCGGGACAGGGCCAGCGGGAGGGCCAGGGGATACGCAGTATTTT.

The chain joins TRBV19 to TRBJ2-7, with D maybe TRBD2 (5 bases). The CDR3 runs 15 residues. Germline V lookup: CDR1 LNHDA, CDR2 SQIVND (reference sequence). V lost 0 bases and J 6 bases, leaving 15 bases between the germline ends. CDR3 bases: TGTGCCAGTAGTATAGATAGGTTTCGAGAGGGCGAGCAGTACTTC. It codes for CASSIDRFREGEQYF.